One sample yielded the 2 T cell receptor beta chains listed below, sequenced in a study of regulatory T cells in long-lasting Graves disease. Library construction for TCR beta used iRepertoire HTBI primers and Arm-PCR of CDR3 regions. TCRdb recomputed calls from the multiplex PCR reads with MiXCR, one row per CDR3 protein. The sample has about 540,000 distinct CDR3 sequences, about 13% seen once; the top ten hold more than 8.5%. As for time point: newly diagnosed GD, antithyroid drugs for less than 3 months. Extracted RNA from PBMCs served as the source of the TCR library. This same sample was also taken into another study, of T cells in Graves' hyperthyroidism and ophthalmopathy.

The source material was peripheral blood mononuclear cells (PBMCs), sampled at new diagnosis, from a patient treated with antithyroid drugs. All receptors come from a man in his thirties or forties with Graves disease.

This rearrangement joins TRBV19 to TRBJ2-4; the match to TRBD2 covers 7 bases. V dropped 3 bases and J dropped 7; count of bases not matched to a gene: 15. Germline loops: CDR1 LNHDA, CDR2 SQIVND (reference sequence). The CDR3 has 17 residues. The CDR3 sequence: CASSMGGWATSKNIQYF. CDR3 DNA: TGTGCCAGTAGTATGGGGGGATGGGCGACTAGCAAGAACATTCAGTACTTC.

This clonotype has at least ten counts. This chain joins TRBV19 and TRBJ2-5, with TRBD1 as a possible D gene (6 bases). CDR3 length: 14 residues. The V gene lost 3 bases and the J gene lost 4 bases, with 12 bases spanning the gap. Per germline, CDR1 LNHDA and CDR2 SQIVND (reference sequence). The CDR3 nucleotides read TGTGCCAGTAGTATTGGGGACACCGGAGAGACCCAGTACTTC. Translation: CASSIGDTGETQYF.